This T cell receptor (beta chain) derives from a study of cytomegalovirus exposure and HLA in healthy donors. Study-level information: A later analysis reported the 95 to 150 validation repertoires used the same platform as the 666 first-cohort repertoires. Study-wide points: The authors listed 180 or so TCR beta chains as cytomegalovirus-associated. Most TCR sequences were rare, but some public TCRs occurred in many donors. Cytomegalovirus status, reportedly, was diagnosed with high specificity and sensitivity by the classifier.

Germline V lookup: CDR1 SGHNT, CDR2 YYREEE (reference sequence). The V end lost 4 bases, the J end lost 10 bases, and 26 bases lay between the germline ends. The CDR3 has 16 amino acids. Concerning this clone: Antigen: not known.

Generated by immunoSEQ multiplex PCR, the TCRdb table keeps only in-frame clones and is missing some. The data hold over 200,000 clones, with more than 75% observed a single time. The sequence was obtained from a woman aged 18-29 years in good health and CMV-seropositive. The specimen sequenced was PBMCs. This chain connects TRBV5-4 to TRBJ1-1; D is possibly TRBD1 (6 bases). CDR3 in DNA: TGTGCCAGCAGCAAAGGACAGTTATGGGCCGAAAGTACAGCTTTCTTT. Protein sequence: CASSKGQLWAESTAFF.